The entry that follows covers one TCR beta chain sequence. The clone's antigen remains unknown. Base qualities are missing; no much larger clone stands one base away. In total, 630 or so healthy bone marrow donors made up the cohort. Cohort members were all nominally healthy when sampled, although unrecorded immune exposures were likely present. The donor was CMV seronegative and was included in the group of several hundred seronegative cohort members. A peripheral blood sample was provided by each donor, and peripheral blood mononuclear cells were used for TCR beta sequencing. The Qiagen DNeasy Blood Extraction Kit was used to extract genomic DNA from the blood cell samples. Library method: the immunoSEQ multiplex PCR assay. For the multiplex PCR, a mixture combining 60 forward primers for TCR Vbeta segments and 13 reverse primers for TCR Jbeta segments was used. The CDR3 region of rearranged TCR beta genes was amplified from genomic DNA with a multiplex PCR assay. Amplified TCR beta libraries were sequenced as 87-base-pair reads on the Illumina HiSeq System. On the study's bioinformatics: A later analysis counted tens of millions of unique TCR beta chains across the roughly 700 repertoires, and around 9.9 million of these chains were shared by at least two donors. To remove PCR and sequencing errors, raw reads were error-corrected and collapsed into unique sequences using a nearest-neighbor algorithm that merged closely related sequences. V, D and J gene segments were assigned by aligning CDR3 sequences to IMGT reference sequences. Each retained sequence needed at least a six-nucleotide match to both a V gene segment and a J gene segment. Rearrangements were classified as productive when the CDR3 lacked stop codons and remained in frame with V and J, and all other rearrangements were classified as non-productive. CDR3 was defined according to IMGT convention as the region running from the second conserved V-encoded cysteine to the conserved J-encoded phenylalanine. Sequences without an unambiguous match to a single V gene segment were excluded from the earlier analysis of almost 600 of the donors. An earlier analysis of almost 600 of the donors classified V segments as functional when productive rearrangements were above 56.7% and as segregating when the standard deviation between donors was above 5%. A statistical classification framework was built for diagnosing cytomegalovirus status from the catalog of TCR beta chain sequences. In a later analysis, TCR nucleotide sequences were compared against IMGT/GENE-DB human TR gene sequences so that V and J genes could be assigned. In a later analysis, CDR3 sequences and most-parsimonious VDJ recombination scenarios were assigned using the TCRdist pipeline. In a later analysis, each TCR beta chain was defined by its CDR3 amino acid sequence together with its V-gene family, and reads lacking a unique V-gene family were excluded. In a later analysis, approximately 640 highly shared, low-generation-probability nucleotide sequences were removed to address suspected cross-contamination and a sequencing artifact. In a later analysis, a clonal expansion index for each public chain was calculated from normalized within-repertoire ranks of inferred template counts. A later analysis computed generation probabilities with a VDJ recombination model fitted to out-of-frame rearrangements, and checked the results against IGoR. In a later analysis, TCR-TCR, TCR-HLA and TCR-CMV co-occurrence was scored with hypergeometric tests, and a repertoire-size bias correction was applied to TCR pairs. To estimate false discovery rates, a later analysis permuted the HLA or CMV assignments 20 times. A later analysis grouped co-occurring TCRs with DBSCAN, adding TCRdist sequence similarity when clustering within HLA-allele-positive subsets. For co-occurrence clustering, repertoires with fewer than 30,000 or more than 120,000 public chains were excluded, along with roughly 5 repertoires with anomalous nucleotide sharing. The clones in this table, taken by TCRdb from immuneACCESS, are in-frame only. Not every clone is retained; where verified, under half of the shortfall comes from an unresolved V gene, and the cause of the rest is unknown. The V and J calls and clone size come from that table; D and trimming were worked out from the DNA. This sample comprises 100,000 to 150,000 clones, approximately 80% of them detected only once. Of the sample, roughly 1.5% falls within the top ten clones.

This record belongs to a study of cytomegalovirus exposure and HLA in healthy donors (dated 2017 in TCRdb). As for the study more broadly: In an earlier analysis of some 550 of the donors, 250 to 350 Gb of sequence data and 90 million to 120 million unique TCR beta sequences from roughly 180 million T cells were reported. Approximately 300 gigabases of sequencing data and 70 million to 100 million unique TCR sequences made up an early release that covered approximately 650 HLA-typed donors. Of the 300 to 400 genotyped donors, over 70% fell in the genetic ancestry cluster associated with self-reported Caucasian donors. The study aimed to test whether cataloging public T cell receptors could reveal signatures of past pathogen exposure. Using immunosequencing, the study profiled T cell repertoires from about 650 subjects and related those repertoires to cytomegalovirus serostatus. In addition to the first cohort of around 670 subjects, a separate validation cohort of 120 different subjects was used. To predict cytomegalovirus infection status, the study combined high-throughput TCR immunosequencing, statistical association of individual TCRs with disease status, and machine learning. A later analysis re-analyzed previously published TCR beta repertoires from hundreds of donors and added high-resolution HLA genotyping to study TCR occurrence patterns. Rather than using new phenotypic data, the later analysis identified candidate immune exposures from TCR beta sequences and from how often those sequences occurred across donors. An earlier analysis of about 620 of the donors applied high-throughput TCR beta sequencing to assess whether each TCR beta V gene segment acted as functional or pseudogenic. Alongside the repertoire data, information on donor age, sex, ethnicity and CMV serostatus was compiled. A later genetic analysis used genome-wide SNP genotypes for about three fifths of the 666 donors, treating that subset as a discovery cohort. Every repertoire in the discovery cohort had been generated on one and the same sequencing platform. HLA typing covered class I and class II loci at four-digit resolution. Typing coverage differed by locus: A, B, C, DRB1 and DQB1 were typed in roughly 620-630 donors, DQA1 in about 500, DPA1 in some 600, and DPB1 in 472. Four to six DR-DQ haplotypes were handled as single units for association and clustering, since linkage in the cohort was strong. Across 398 genotyped donors of the cohort, an average of about 250,000 unique TCR beta nucleotide sequences per donor were sequenced, and 15% to 20% of those sequences were non-productive.

Including the terminal cysteine and phenylalanine, the CDR3 comprises 16 residues. Left in the record is the CDR3 DNA by itself, 48 bases read in frame from the first base. CDR1 is given as SGHRS and CDR2 as YFSETQ, both from the germline V gene. Germline trimming: 4 bases from V, 7 bases from J; junction bases outside gene matches: 8. Summary of the overall study and its limitations: A later genetic analysis reported fewer N-insertions in productive TCRs among donors in an Asian-associated ancestry cluster than the roughly 700-donor mean. A further reported finding was that TCR beta sequences accurately predicted the HLA-A and HLA-B alleles for most subjects in the first cohort. At a false discovery rate of 0.05, a later analysis linked around 15,000 TCR beta sequences to specific HLA alleles. A later analysis found that TCR association rates varied across HLA loci, with DRB1 alleles showing the most associated TCRs and HLA-C alleles the fewest. Assigning TCR associations to individual alleles was difficult when HLA alleles, especially DR and DQ, strongly co-occurred. Linkage disequilibrium might explain the correlated functional status among segregating V segments, but an unknown experimental factor could not be ruled out. Fewer than 20 rarely observed V segments, including chromosome 9 orphons, were excluded from the earlier analysis of 550 to 700 of the donors because counts were too low. The classifier was reported to diagnose cytomegalovirus status with high specificity and sensitivity in both the original cohort and the validation cohort. CMV serostatus was the only immune exposure information available for the cohort. In a later analysis, most CMV-associated TCR beta chains were found to appear HLA-restricted, with HLA associations seemingly driven largely by CMV exposure. In a later genetic analysis, a missense DCLRE1C variant was associated with V-gene and J-gene trimming of TCR beta chains, and the association was replicated in an independent cohort. The authors suggested that the approach could potentially be generalized to other disease states and immunological phenotypes. In an earlier analysis of 587 of the donors, most TCR beta V segments appeared in productive rearrangements about 90% or about 30% of the time, broadly matching IMGT annotations. A cluster of highly shared sequence variants was judged likely to represent a technical artifact of the sequencing pipeline. The study listed over 150 TCR beta chains as associated with cytomegalovirus. Some IMGT-functional V segments, including TRBV6-2 and TRBV6-3, could not be told apart with the 87-base-pair reads, so those segments were excluded. A later analysis reported that several top co-occurrence clusters appeared linked to parvovirus B19, influenza, CMV and Epstein-Barr virus. Roughly uniform sequencing depth across donors was assumed in presence/absence analyses, although this assumption may not hold. A few of the identified cytomegalovirus-associated TCR beta chains were confirmed in vitro to be specific for cytomegalovirus antigens. Most TCR sequences were observed very rarely across donors, whereas some public TCRs were present in many individuals. Compared with equally common non-associated chains, HLA-associated TCR beta chains in a later analysis were more clonally expanded and had lower generation probabilities. Because HLA typing was unavailable for some donors at each locus, only the typed subset was used in association tests. The cohort was sequenced for TCR beta chains only, and without alpha or paired-chain data the features that could be detected were limited.

Sequencing was carried out using PBMCs. This receptor was taken from a female donor in good health and CMV-seronegative. The chain links TRBV5-1 with TRBJ2-1; TRBD2 fits 13 bases in the junction. CDR3 reads: CASSATGTSGANEQFF. DNA sequence: TGCGCCAGCAGCGCTACCGGGACTAGCGGGGCTAATGAGCAGTTCTTC.